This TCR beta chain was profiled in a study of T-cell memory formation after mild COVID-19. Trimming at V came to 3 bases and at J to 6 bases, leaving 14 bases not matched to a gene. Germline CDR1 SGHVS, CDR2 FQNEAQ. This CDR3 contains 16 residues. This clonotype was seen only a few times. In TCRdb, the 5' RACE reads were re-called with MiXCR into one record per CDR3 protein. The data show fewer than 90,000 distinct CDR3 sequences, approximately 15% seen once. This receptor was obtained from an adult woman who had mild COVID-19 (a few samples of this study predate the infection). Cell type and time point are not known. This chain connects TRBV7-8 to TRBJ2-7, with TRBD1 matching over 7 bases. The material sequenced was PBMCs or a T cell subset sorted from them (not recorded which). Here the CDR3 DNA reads TGTGCCAGCAGCTTTACGGGACAGCTGGGCTACTCCGAGCAGTACTTC. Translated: CASSFTGQLGYSEQYF.